The present T cell receptor beta chain was sequenced within a study of early T cells in non-severe SARS-CoV-2 infection. At the level of the study: Bulk RNA taken from unsorted whole blood was sequenced, leaving chains unpaired. Study results and limitations: Matching against VDJdb likely underestimated virus-specific expansions, favoring anti-spike CD8.

In the library, individual cDNA molecules carried attached unique molecular identifiers. TCRdb re-derived calls from the 5' RACE reads in MiXCR, one entry per CDR3 protein. The data show just under 30,000 distinct CDR3 sequences, approximately 4.7% seen once. This clonotype was recorded at least ten times. Antigen unknown. Trimming took 7 bases from V and 1 from J, leaving 9 bases between them. The CDR3 has 13 residues. Germline-derived CDR1 and CDR2 are SGHRS and YFSETQ. The chain is built from TRBV5-1 and TRBJ2-1; a possible D gene is TRBD1 (6 bases). The clonotype comes from an adult who was a healthcare worker with PCR-confirmed SARS-CoV-2 infection or an uninfected control (not recorded which). Sequenced sample: whole blood. The DNA of the CDR3 is TGCGCCAGCCGGGGACAATCCTACAATGAGCAGTTCTTC. Translating gives CASRGQSYNEQFF.